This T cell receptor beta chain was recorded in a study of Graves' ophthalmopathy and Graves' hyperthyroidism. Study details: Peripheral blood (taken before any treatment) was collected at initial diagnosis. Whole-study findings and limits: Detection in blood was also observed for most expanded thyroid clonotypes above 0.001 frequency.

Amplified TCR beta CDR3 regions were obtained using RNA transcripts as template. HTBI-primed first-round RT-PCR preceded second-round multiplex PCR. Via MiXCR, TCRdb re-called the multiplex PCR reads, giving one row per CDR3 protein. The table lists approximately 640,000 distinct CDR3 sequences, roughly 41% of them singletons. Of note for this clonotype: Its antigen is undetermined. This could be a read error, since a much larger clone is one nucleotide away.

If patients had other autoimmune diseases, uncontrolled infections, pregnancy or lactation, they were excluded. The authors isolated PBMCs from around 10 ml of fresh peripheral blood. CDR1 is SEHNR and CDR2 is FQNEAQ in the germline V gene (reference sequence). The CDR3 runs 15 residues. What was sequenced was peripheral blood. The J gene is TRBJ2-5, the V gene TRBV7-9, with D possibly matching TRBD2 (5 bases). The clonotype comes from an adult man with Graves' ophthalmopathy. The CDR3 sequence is CASGLEPWTGETQYF. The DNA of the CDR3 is TGTGCCAGCGGCTTAGAGCCCTGGACTGGTGAGACCCAGTACTTC.